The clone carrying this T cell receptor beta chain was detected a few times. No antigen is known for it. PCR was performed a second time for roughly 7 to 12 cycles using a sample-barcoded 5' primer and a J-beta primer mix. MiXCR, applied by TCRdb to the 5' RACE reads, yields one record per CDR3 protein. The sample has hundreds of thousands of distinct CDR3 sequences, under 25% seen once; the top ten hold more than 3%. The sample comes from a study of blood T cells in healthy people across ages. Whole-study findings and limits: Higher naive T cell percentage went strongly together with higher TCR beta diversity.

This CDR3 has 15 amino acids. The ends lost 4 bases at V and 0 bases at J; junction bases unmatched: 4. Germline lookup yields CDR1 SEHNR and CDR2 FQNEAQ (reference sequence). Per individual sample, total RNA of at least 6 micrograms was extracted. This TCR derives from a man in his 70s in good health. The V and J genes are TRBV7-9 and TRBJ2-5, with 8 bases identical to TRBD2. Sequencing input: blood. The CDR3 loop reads CASSSGTRDQETQYF. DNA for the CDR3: TGTGCCAGCAGCTCCGGGACTAGGGACCAAGAGACCCAGTACTTC.